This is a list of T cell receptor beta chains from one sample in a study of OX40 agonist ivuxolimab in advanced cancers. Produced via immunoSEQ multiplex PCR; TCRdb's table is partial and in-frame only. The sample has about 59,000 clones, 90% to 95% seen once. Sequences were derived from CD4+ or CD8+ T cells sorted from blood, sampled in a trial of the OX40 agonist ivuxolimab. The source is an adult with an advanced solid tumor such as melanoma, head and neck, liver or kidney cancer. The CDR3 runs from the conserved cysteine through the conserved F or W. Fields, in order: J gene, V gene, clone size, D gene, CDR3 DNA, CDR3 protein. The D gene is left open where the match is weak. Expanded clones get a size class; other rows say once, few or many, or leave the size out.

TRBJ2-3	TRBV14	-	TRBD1	TGTGCCAGCAGCCAATTTCTAACAGGGGCAAAAGATACGCAGTATTTT	CASSQFLTGAKDTQYF
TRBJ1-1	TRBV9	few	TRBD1	TGTGCCAGCAGCGTAGCCCGGGACAGCGACACTGAAGCTTTCTTT	CASSVARDSDTEAFF
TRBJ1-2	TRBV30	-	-	TGTGCCTGGAGCCCCCGCAGTGGGGGCTACACCTTC	CAWSPRSGGYTF
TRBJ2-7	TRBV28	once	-	TGTGCCAGCAGTCCCCGGGGATCAGGGGAGCAGTACTTC	CASSPRGSGEQYF
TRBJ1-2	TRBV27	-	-	TGTGCCAGCAGCCCCTCGTGGGGCCACTATGGCTACACCTTC	CASSPSWGHYGYTF
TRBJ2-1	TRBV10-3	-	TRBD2	TGTGCCATCAGTGATGTGGCGGGAGGGTTCGGTGAGCAGTTCTTC	CAISDVAGGFGEQFF
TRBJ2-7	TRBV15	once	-	TGTGCCACCAGCAGAGATGGGGGGCTCGAGCAGTACTTC	CATSRDGGLEQYF
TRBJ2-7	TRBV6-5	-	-	TGTGCCAGCAGTTACGGGACACTTGGATCCTACGAGCAGTACTTC	CASSYGTLGSYEQYF
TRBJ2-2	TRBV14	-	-	TGTGCCAGCAGCCAAGCCGTCGGGGAAGGGGAGCTGTTTTTT	CASSQAVGEGELFF
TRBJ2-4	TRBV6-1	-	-	TGTGCCAGCAGTGAACCTTTTTCCGGTTATTGGAACATTCAGTACTTC	CASSEPFSGYWNIQYF
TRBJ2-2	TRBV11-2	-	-	TGTGCCAGCAGCCCCCGAGGTGGGGGGGGCTGGGACACCGGGGAGCTGTTTTTT	CASSPRGGGGWDTGELFF
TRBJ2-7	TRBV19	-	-	TGTGCCAGTAGTATCGGGACCAACTACGAGCAGTACTTC	CASSIGTNYEQYF
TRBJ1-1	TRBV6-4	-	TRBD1	TGTGCCAGCAGTCCGACAGGGGCCGGCACTGAAGCTTTCTTT	CASSPTGAGTEAFF
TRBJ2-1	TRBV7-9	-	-	TGTGCCAGCCCCCCTCGGAGTGGCTCCTACAATGAGCAGTTCTTC	CASPPRSGSYNEQFF
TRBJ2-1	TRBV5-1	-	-	TGCGCCAGCAGCCCCCCCTCCTACAATGAGCAGTTCTTC	CASSPPSYNEQFF
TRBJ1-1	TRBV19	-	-	TGTGCCAGTACCTCGGGACTCCTGAACACTGAAGCTTTCTTT	CASTSGLLNTEAFF
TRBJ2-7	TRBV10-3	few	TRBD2	TGTGCCTCTTCCGGACTAGCGGTATACGAGCAGTACTTC	CASSGLAVYEQYF
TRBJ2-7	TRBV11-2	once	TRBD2	TGTGCCAGCAGCCCACTAGCGGGAGAACAGTACTTC	CASSPLAGEQYF
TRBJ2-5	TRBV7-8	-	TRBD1	TGTGCCAGTGAGACCTGGGACAGGCAAGAGACCCAGTACTTC	CASETWDRQETQYF
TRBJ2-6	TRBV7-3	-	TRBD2	TGTGCCAGCAGCTTCGGCGGGAGGGCCGCCGGGGCCAACGTCCTGACTTTC	CASSFGGRAAGANVLTF
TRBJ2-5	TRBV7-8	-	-	TGTGCCAGCAGCCCCGGGACCCCCGGATACCAAGAGACCCAGTACTTC	CASSPGTPGYQETQYF
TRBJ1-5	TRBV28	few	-	TGTGCCAGCAAAATCATCTCGGAAACGAGGGATCAGCCCCAGCATTTT	CASKIISETRDQPQHF
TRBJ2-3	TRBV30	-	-	TGTTCAGGTCAGACTAGCACAGATACGCAGTATTTT	CSGQTSTDTQYF
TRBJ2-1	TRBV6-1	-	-	TGTGCCAGCAGTGAATTTATGAATGAGCAGTTCTTC	CASSEFMNEQFF
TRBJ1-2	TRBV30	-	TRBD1	TGTGCCTGGTTGGACAGGGGGATAGGCTACACCTTC	CAWLDRGIGYTF
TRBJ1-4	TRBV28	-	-	TGTGCCAGCAGTACCTCTCGGGACACTGCAACTAATGAAAAACTGTTTTTT	CASSTSRDTATNEKLFF
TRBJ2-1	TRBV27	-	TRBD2	TGTGCCAGCAGTTATCTAGCGGGAGGGGGAAATGAGCAGTTCTTC	CASSYLAGGGNEQFF
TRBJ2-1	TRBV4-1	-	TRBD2	TGCGCCAGCAGCCAAGGCCCGACTAGCGGGAAGTACAATGAGCAGTTCTTC	CASSQGPTSGKYNEQFF
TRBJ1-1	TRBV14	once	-	TGTGCCAGCAGCCCCCCCGACAGGATCAACACTGAAGCTTTCTTT	CASSPPDRINTEAFF
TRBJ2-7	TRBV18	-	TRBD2	TGTGCCAGCTCAGTTGGGACTATCACGAGTAACGAGCAGTACTTC	CASSVGTITSNEQYF
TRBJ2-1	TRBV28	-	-	TGTGCCAGCAGTGACGTGGTATACAATGAGCAGTTCTTC	CASSDVVYNEQFF
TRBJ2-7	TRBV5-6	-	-	TGTGCCAGCAGTCGCGAGGGATACGAGCAGTACTTC	CASSREGYEQYF
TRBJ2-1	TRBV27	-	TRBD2	TGTGCCAGCAGTCCGGGGACTAGCGGGAGAAATGAGCAGTTCTTC	CASSPGTSGRNEQFF
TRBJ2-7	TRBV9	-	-	TGTGCCAGCAGCGTAGACGAGGCTTACAGCTCCTACGAGCAGTACTTC	CASSVDEAYSSYEQYF
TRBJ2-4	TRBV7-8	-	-	TGTGCCAGCAGCTTAGCACCGGAGTACCTTCAGTACTTC	CASSLAPEYLQYF
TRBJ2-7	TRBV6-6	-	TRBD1	TGTGCCAGCAGTTCCGGGACAGGGGCGAAAGAGCAGTACTTC	CASSSGTGAKEQYF
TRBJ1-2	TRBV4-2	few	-	TGTGCCAGCAGCCAAGACCCTTCGGGAATCTATGGCTACACCTTC	CASSQDPSGIYGYTF
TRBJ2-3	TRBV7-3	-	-	TGTGCCAGCAGCTTACGGGGTCCTAGCACAGATACGCAGTATTTT	CASSLRGPSTDTQYF
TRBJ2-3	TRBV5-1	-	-	TGCGCCAGCAGCTTGGATCGGGGGCGAAGGGGTGCAGATACGCAGTATTTT	CASSLDRGRRGADTQYF
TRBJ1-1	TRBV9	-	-	TGTGCCAGCAGCGTGCGGCCCTCGAACACTGAAGCTTTCTTT	CASSVRPSNTEAFF
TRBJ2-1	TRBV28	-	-	TGTGCCAGCAGTTCTAGGGGGGGCAATGAGCAGTTCTTC	CASSSRGGNEQFF
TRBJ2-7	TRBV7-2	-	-	TGTGCCAGCAGCTTAGTGACGGGACACCAAGCGTACGAGCAGTACTTC	CASSLVTGHQAYEQYF
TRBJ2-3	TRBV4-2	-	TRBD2	TGTGCCAGCAGCCAAGTCTGGACTAGCGGGTCGAACACAGATACGCAGTATTTT	CASSQVWTSGSNTDTQYF
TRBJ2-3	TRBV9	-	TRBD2	TGTGCCAGCAGCTTCCGCGGGAGTACGGGGTCGGATACGCAGTATTTT	CASSFRGSTGSDTQYF
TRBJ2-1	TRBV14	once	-	TGTGCCAGCAGCCGACTAGATTACGTGGATGAGCAGTTCTTC	CASSRLDYVDEQFF